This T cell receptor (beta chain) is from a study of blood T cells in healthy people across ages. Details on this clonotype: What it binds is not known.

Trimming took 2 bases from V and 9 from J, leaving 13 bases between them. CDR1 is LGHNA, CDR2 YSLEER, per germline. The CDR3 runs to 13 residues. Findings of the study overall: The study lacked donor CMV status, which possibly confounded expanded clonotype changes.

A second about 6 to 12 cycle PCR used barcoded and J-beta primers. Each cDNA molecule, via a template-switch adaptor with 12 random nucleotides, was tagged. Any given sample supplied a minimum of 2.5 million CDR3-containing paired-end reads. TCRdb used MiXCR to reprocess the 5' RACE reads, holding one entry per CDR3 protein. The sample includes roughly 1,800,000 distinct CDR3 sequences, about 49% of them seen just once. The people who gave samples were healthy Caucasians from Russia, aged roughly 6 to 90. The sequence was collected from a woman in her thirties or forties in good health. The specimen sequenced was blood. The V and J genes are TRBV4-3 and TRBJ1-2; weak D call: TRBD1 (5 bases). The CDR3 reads CASSQRDSARYTF. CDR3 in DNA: TGCGCCAGCAGCCAAAGGGACTCAGCTCGCTACACCTTC.